These T cell receptor beta chains were read from a single sample in a study of early T cells in non-severe SARS-CoV-2 infection. One entry per CDR3 protein, called by TCRdb with MiXCR from the 5' RACE reads. Altogether fewer than 40,000 distinct CDR3 sequences are present, roughly 4% being singletons, with the ten largest covering 5.5% to 6%. The sample comprised whole blood. These receptors all come from an adult who was a healthcare worker with PCR-confirmed SARS-CoV-2 infection or an uninfected control (not recorded which). The CDR3 runs from the conserved cysteine through the conserved F or W. Fields, in order: clone size, V gene, J gene, D gene, CDR3 protein, CDR3 DNA. D genes are given only for firm matches. Size values are once, few and many counts, or a class for expanded clones, and some rows have none.

many	TRBV10-3	TRBJ2-7	TRBD2	CAISFMTSGAYYEQYF	TGTGCCATCAGTTTTATGACTAGCGGGGCTTATTACGAGCAGTACTTC
many	TRBV5-1	TRBJ2-2	.	CASSLPRGSGELFF	TGCGCCAGCAGCTTGCCGCGGGGCTCCGGGGAGCTGTTTTTT
many	TRBV7-9	TRBJ2-6	.	CASSHTGQSSGANVLTF	TGTGCCAGCAGCCACACCGGGCAGAGCTCTGGGGCCAACGTCCTGACTTTC
many	TRBV29-1	TRBJ1-5	TRBD1	CSVAGQEGQPQHF	TGCAGCGTGGCTGGACAGGAGGGTCAGCCCCAGCATTTT
.	TRBV7-8	TRBJ2-7	TRBD1	CASTEPGQGFYEQYF	TGTGCCAGCACCGAACCGGGACAGGGTTTCTACGAGCAGTACTTC
many	TRBV7-9	TRBJ2-2	.	CASSLPRDTGELFF	TGTGCCAGCAGCCTCCCGCGGGACACCGGGGAGCTGTTTTTT
many	TRBV7-3	TRBJ2-1	.	CASSLEPAANEQFF	TGTGCCAGCAGCTTAGAACCCGCCGCCAATGAGCAGTTCTTC
many	TRBV10-3	TRBJ2-1	TRBD2	CAISEQLAGGDNNEQFF	TGTGCCATCAGTGAACAGCTAGCGGGAGGGGATAACAATGAGCAGTTCTTC
many	TRBV20-1	TRBJ2-3	.	CSARGDRSSTDTQYF	TGCAGTGCTAGAGGTGACAGGTCGTCCACAGATACGCAGTATTTT
.	TRBV5-1	TRBJ2-7	TRBD1	CASSWGTGPMHEQYF	TGCGCCAGCAGCTGGGGGACAGGGCCGATGCACGAGCAGTACTTC
many	TRBV27	TRBJ1-3	TRBD1	CASSARQGSYGNTIYF	TGTGCCAGCAGTGCCCGACAGGGAAGCTATGGAAACACCATATATTTT